This T cell receptor beta chain originates from a study of blood T cell repertoires in COVID-19. Study context: Collection of acute and convalescent COVID-19 samples took place in the United States, Italy and Spain.

TCRdb's table, derived via immunoSEQ multiplex PCR, lists solely in-frame clones and lacks some. In the table there are fewer than 450,000 clones, 70% to 90% of which are singletons. This study enrolled people aged roughly 18 to 89 from approximately 25 US geographic areas. Categorization into cohorts depended on clinical history that participants reported. CDR1 is MNHNS, CDR2 SASEGT, per germline. Between the trimmed V and J ends, which lost 2 bases and 0 bases, there was a span of 13 bases. The CDR3 has 16 amino acids. The clonotype comes from a woman aged 18-29 years who had recovered from COVID-19. Sample: PBMCs or T cells enriched from blood (not recorded which). The genes are TRBV6-1 and TRBJ1-1; D is perhaps TRBD1 (5 bases). CDR3 bases: TGTGCCAGCAGTGAAAAGGGGATTAGGATGAACACTGAAGCTTTCTTT. The encoded protein is CASSEKGIRMNTEAFF.